This T cell receptor (beta chain) is from a study of T cell responses to AZD1222 COVID-19 vaccine. Findings and limits, study-wide: Repertoire sampling happened only post peak T cell response.

Assay used: immunoSEQ multiplex PCR; TCRdb lists only in-frame clones, some missing. The sample contains roughly 130,000 clones, around 90% of which appear only once. Comment on this clone: Its cognate antigen is unknown.

The CDR3 is 13 amino acids. V was shortened by 4 bases and J by 2 bases, with 9 bases between the two germline ends. CDR1 SGHDT and CDR2 YYEEEE come from the germline V gene. Source: peripheral blood, taken on day 0 of AZD1222 vaccination. This chain links TRBV5-6 with TRBJ1-2; the D gene is possibly TRBD1 (5 bases). The clonotype originates from an adult in good health. The CDR3 nucleotides are TGTGCCAGCAGCACCGGGGGAAACTATGGCTACACCTTC. This codes for CASSTGGNYGYTF.